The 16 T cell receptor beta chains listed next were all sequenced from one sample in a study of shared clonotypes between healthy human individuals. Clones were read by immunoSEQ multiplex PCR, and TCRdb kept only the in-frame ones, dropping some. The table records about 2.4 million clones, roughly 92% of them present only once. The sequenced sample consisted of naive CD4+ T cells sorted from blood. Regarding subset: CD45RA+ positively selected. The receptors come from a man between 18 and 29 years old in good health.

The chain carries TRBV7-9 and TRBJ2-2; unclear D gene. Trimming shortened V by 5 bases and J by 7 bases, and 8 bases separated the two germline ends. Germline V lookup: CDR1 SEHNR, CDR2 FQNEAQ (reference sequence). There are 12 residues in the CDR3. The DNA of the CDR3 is TGTGCCAGCAGCCCCCGCGGCGGGGAGCTGTTTTTT. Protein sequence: CASSPRGGELFF.

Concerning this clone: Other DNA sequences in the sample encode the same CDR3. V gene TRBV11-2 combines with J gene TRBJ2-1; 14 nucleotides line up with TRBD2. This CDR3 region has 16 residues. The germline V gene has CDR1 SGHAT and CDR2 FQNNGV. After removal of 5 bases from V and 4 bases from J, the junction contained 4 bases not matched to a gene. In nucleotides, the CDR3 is TGTGCCAGCAGCCCGAGGACTAGCGGGGGGTACAATGAGCAGTTCTTC. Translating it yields CASSPRTSGGYNEQFF.

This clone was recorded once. The CDR3 spells CASSLTQLNTEAFF. CDR3 bases: TGTGCCAGCAGCTTAACACAATTGAACACTGAAGCTTTCTTT. V is TRBV7-2 and J is TRBJ1-1, with D unresolved. Trimming pared 2 bases from V and 0 bases from J, leaving 7 bases between. The CDR3 extends over 14 amino acids. CDR1 and CDR2 (germline): SGHTA, FQGNSA. The full variable domain, in which reference TRBV7-2 and TRBJ1-1 provide the parts outside the CDR3, is GAGVSQSPSNKVTEKGKDVELRCDPISGHTALYWYRQSLGQGLEFLIYFQGNSAPDKSGLPSDRFSAERTGGSVSTLTIQRTQQEDSAVYLCASSLTQLNTEAFFGQGTRLTVV.

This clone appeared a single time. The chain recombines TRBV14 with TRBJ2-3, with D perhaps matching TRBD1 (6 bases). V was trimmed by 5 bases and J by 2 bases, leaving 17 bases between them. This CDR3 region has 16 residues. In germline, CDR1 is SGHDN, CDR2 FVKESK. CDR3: CASSTQGRGSTDTQYF. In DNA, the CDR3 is TGTGCCAGCAGCACTCAGGGGCGTGGGTCCACAGATACGCAGTATTTT.

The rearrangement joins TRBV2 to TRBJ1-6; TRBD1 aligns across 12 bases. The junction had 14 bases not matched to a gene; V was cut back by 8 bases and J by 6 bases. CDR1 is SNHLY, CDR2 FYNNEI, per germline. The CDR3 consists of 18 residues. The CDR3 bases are TGTGCCAGCTCCAAGGGACAGGGGGCCGGACGGAGTAATTCACCCCTCCACTTT. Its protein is CASSKGQGAGRSNSPLHF.

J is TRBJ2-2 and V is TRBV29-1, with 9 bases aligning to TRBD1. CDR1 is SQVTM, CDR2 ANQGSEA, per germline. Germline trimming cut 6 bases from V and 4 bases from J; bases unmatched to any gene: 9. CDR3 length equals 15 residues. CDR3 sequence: CSVARQGVGTGELFF. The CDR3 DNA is TGCAGCGTGGCTAGACAGGGGGTAGGCACCGGGGAGCTGTTTTTT.

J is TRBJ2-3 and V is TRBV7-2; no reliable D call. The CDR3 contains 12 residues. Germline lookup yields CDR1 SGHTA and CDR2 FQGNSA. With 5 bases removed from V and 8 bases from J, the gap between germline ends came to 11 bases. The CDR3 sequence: CASSRTEATQYF. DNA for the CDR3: TGTGCCAGCAGCCGGACCGAGGCTACGCAGTATTTT.

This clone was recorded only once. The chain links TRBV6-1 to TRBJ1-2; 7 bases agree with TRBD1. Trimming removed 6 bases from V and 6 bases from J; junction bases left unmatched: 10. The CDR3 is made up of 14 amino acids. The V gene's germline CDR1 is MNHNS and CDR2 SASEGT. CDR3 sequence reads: CASSPYRGEDGYTF. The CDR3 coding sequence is TGTGCCAGCAGCCCTTACAGGGGCGAAGATGGCTACACCTTC.

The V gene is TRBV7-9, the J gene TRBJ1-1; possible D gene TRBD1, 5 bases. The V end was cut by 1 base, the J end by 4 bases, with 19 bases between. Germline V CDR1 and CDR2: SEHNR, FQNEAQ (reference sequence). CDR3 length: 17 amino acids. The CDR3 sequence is CASSLDYGSGPSTEAFF. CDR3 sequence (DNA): TGTGCCAGCAGCTTAGATTATGGCTCGGGGCCTTCCACTGAAGCTTTCTTT.

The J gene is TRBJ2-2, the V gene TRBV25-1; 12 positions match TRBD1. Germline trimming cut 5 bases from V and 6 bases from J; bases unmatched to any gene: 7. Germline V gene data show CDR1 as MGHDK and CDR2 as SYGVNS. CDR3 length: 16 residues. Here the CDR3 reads CASSLRGQGAAGELFF. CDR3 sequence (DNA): TGTGCCAGCAGTCTCAGGGGACAGGGGGCCGCCGGGGAGCTGTTTTTT. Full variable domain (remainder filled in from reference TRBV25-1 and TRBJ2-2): EADIYQTPRYLVIGTGKKITLECSQTMGHDKMYWYQQDPGMELHLIHYSYGVNSTEKGDLSSESTVSRIRTEHFPLTLESARPSHTSQYLCASSLRGQGAAGELFFGEGSRLTVL.

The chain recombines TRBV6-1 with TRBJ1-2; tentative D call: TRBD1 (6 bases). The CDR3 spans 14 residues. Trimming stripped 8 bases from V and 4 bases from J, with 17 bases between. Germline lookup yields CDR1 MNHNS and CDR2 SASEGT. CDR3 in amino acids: CASVTEGGSYGYTF. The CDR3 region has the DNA TGTGCCAGCGTGACCGAGGGGGGCTCCTATGGCTACACCTTC.

The CDR3 loop is CASSQPGQQETQYF. The CDR3 coding sequence is TGCGCCAGCAGCCAACCGGGACAGCAAGAGACCCAGTACTTC. This chain connects TRBV5-1 to TRBJ2-5; 7 bases match TRBD1. The CDR3 length is 14 residues. Germline CDR1 SGHRS, CDR2 YFSETQ. With V trimmed by 4 bases and J by 2 bases, 5 bases remained unmatched.

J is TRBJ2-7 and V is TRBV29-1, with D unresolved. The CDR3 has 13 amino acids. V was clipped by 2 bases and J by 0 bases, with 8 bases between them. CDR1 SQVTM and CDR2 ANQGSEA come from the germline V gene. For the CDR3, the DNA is TGCAGCGTTGAATGGCAAAGCTCCTACGAGCAGTACTTC. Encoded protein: CSVEWQSSYEQYF.

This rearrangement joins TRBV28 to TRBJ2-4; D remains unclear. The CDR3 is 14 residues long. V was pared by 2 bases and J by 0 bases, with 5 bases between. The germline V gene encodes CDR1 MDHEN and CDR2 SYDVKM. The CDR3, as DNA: TGTGCCAGCAGTTTACAGGTAGCCAAAAACATTCAGTACTTC. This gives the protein CASSLQVAKNIQYF. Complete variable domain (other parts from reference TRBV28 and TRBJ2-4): DVKVTQSSRYLVKRTGEKVFLECVQDMDHENMFWYRQDPGLGLRLIYFSYDVKMKEKGDIPEGYSVSREKKERFSLILESASTNQTSMYLCASSLQVAKNIQYFGAGTRLSVL.

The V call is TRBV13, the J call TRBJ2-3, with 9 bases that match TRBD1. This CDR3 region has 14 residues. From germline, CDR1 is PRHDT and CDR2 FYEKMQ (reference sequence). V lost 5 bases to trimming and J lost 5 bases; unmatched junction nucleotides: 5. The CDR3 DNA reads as TGTGCCAGCAGCCCACGGACAGGGGAAGATACGCAGTATTTT. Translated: CASSPRTGEDTQYF.

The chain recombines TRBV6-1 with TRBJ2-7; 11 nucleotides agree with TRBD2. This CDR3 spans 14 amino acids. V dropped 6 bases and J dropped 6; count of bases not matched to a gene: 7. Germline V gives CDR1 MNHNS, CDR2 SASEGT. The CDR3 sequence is CASRVLAGEVEQYF. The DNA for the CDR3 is TGTGCCAGCAGAGTACTAGCGGGAGAGGTCGAGCAGTACTTC.